The clone carrying this T cell receptor (beta chain) was seen many times. Trimming cost V 5 bases and J 6 bases; bases outside gene matches: 2. Germline lookup yields CDR1 SGHTA and CDR2 FQGTGA. The CDR3 loop spans 13 amino acids. In TCRdb, the RT-PCR reads were re-called with MiXCR into one record per CDR3 protein. Here the sample spans about 680,000 distinct CDR3 sequences, more than 13% being singletons. The V gene is TRBV7-3, the J gene TRBJ2-2, with 8 nucleotides matching TRBD1. Sequencing was performed on memory CD4+ T cells from blood. The source of this sequence is a female donor in good health, serving as a healthy control. CDR3 in amino acids: CASSARGPGELFF. Written as DNA, the CDR3 is TGTGCCAGCAGCGCCAGGGGGCCCGGGGAGCTGTTTTTT.